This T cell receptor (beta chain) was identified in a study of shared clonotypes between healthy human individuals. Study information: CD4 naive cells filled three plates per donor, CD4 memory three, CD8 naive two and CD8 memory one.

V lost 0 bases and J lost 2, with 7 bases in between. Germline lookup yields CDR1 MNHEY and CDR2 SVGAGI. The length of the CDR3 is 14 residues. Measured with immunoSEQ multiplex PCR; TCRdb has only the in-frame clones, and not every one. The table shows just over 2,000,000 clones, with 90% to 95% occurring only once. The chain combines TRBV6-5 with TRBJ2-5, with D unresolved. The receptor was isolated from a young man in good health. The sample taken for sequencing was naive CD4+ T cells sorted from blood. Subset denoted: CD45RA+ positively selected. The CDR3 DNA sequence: TGTGCCAGCAGTTACTCCAACTTACAAGAGACCCAGTACTTC. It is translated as CASSYSNLQETQYF.